The entry below gives a single T cell receptor (beta chain) sequence along with its context. This entry comes from a study of blood T cell repertoires in COVID-19. Study as a whole: There were acute and convalescent COVID-19 samples, and they came from the United States, Italy and Spain. From T cells, B-cell-depleted T cells, or PBMCs came the material, which was cDNA or gDNA.

Methods used by the authors: Counts of nucleated cells, estimated from reference gene primer amplification, were obtained. Sequencing used immunoSEQ multiplex PCR; TCRdb keeps in-frame clones, though not all of them. Clone size and V and J calls were adopted from that table, with D and trimming inferred from the DNA. This table has 150,000 or so clones, roughly 88% appearing once. The germline V gene encodes CDR1 LGHNA and CDR2 YSLEER. The length of the CDR3 is 15 residues. The V and J ends lost 1 base and 14 bases, in that order; junction bases with no gene match: 7. Sequenced input: peripheral blood. The chain carries TRBV4-3 and TRBJ2-1; 14 bases agree with TRBD2. The clonotype was recovered from a woman in her sixties with acute or convalescent COVID-19. This chain's CDR3 is CASSQGLAGGSYKFF. CDR3 DNA: TGCGCCAGCAGCCAAGGACTAGCGGGGGGGTCGTATAAGTTCTTC.